The 29 T cell receptor beta chains below were found in one sample sequenced in a study of cytomegalovirus exposure and HLA in healthy donors. Primers: 60 Vbeta forward and 13 Jbeta reverse. Libraries were prepared by immunoSEQ multiplex PCR; TCRdb keeps only in-frame clonotypes and omits some of them. Of fewer than 95,000 clones listed, approximately 64% are singletons. The specimen sequenced was PBMCs. The receptors originated from a woman between 45 and 60 years old in good health and CMV-seropositive.

The chain uses TRBV5-1 and TRBJ2-2; 9 nucleotides agree with TRBD1. Trimming removed 4 bases from V and 4 bases from J; junction bases left unmatched: 8. The CDR3 sequence is 16 residues long. The germline CDR1 and CDR2 sequences are SGHRS and YFSETQ. In nucleotides, the CDR3 is TGCGCCAGCAGCCAGCCGGACAGGGGTACCACCGGGGAGCTGTTTTTT. As protein: CASSQPDRGTTGELFF.

The chain employs TRBV29-1 and TRBJ2-3, with 8 positions matching TRBD1. The junction had 7 bases not matched to a gene; V was cut back by 6 bases and J by 5 bases. The CDR3 consists of 13 residues. The germline V gene encodes CDR1 SQVTM and CDR2 ANQGSEA. The CDR3 DNA reads as TGCAGCGTCTCAGGGGGCGAGAGAGATACGCAGTATTTT. Its protein product is CSVSGGERDTQYF.

The CDR3 DNA sequence: TGTGCCAGCAGCGGACCACAGGTCCTCTTGGGGTACACCTTC. Encoded protein: CASSGPQVLLGYTF. The genes are TRBV9 and TRBJ1-2; perhaps TRBD1 as D (5 bases). The germline V and J ends were trimmed by 3 bases and 11 bases, with 20 bases remaining between them. Germline V gene lookup returns CDR1 SGDLS and CDR2 YYNGEE. The CDR3 is 14 residues long. The full variable domain, rest sourced from reference TRBV9 and TRBJ1-2, is DSGVTQTPKHLITATGQRVTLRCSPRSGDLSVYWYQQSLDQGLQFLIQYYNGEERAKGNILERFSAQQFPDLHSELNLSSLELGDSALYFCASSGPQVLLGYTFGSGTRLTVV.

The rearrangement joins TRBV30 to TRBJ1-2; TRBD1 aligns across 7 bases. Per germline, CDR1 GTSNPN and CDR2 SVGIG (reference sequence). The V gene end was trimmed by 2 bases and the J gene end by 8 bases; junction bases not matched to a gene: 8. This CDR3 comprises 13 residues. CDR3 DNA sequence: TGTGCCTGGAGTCTTAGACAGGGCTTAGGCTACACCTTC. Amino acid sequence: CAWSLRQGLGYTF.

The chain has TRBV7-9 and TRBJ1-6, with D possibly being TRBD1 (6 bases). Trimming stripped 5 bases from V and 10 bases from J, with 18 bases between. The CDR3 runs 15 residues. Germline CDR1 reads SEHNR; CDR2 reads FQNEAQ (reference sequence). The CDR3 DNA reads TGTGCCAGCAGCCAGATGCCGGCAGGGGAATCACCCCTCCACTTT. Amino acids: CASSQMPAGESPLHF.

The V call is TRBV7-2, the J call TRBJ2-2; possible D gene TRBD1, 6 bases. Germline V gene lookup returns CDR1 SGHTA and CDR2 FQGNSA. The CDR3 length is 15 residues. Trimming removed 3 bases from V and 5 bases from J, with 13 bases in between. In nucleotides, the CDR3 is TGTGCCAGCAGCTTTGAAGGGGGAGAGACCGGGGAGCTGTTTTTT. This codes for CASSFEGGETGELFF.

This sequence joins TRBV5-4 and TRBJ1-1, with a weak D call TRBD1 (6 bases). CDR3 length equals 16 residues. V shed 0 bases and J shed 4 bases, with 16 bases lying between them. Per germline, CDR1 SGHNT and CDR2 YYREEE (reference sequence). In nucleotides, the CDR3 is TGTGCCAGCAGCTTGGTTGGCGTCAGGGGAACCACTGAAGCTTTCTTT. Residues: CASSLVGVRGTTEAFF.

This sequence joins TRBV6-5 and TRBJ1-6; 9 nucleotides line up with TRBD1. The CDR3 contains 16 residues. After removal of 2 bases from V and 8 bases from J, the junction contained 7 bases not matched to a gene. From germline, CDR1 is MNHEY and CDR2 SVGAGI. CDR3 loop: CASSYTGQGPYSPLHF. The CDR3 DNA is TGTGCCAGCAGTTACACTGGACAGGGGCCCTATTCACCCCTCCACTTT.

The V and J genes are TRBV30 and TRBJ1-1, with TRBD1 as a possible D gene (6 bases). This CDR3 has 16 residues. The germline V and J ends were trimmed by 0 bases and 6 bases, with 20 bases remaining between them. The germline CDR1 and CDR2 sequences are GTSNPN and SVGIG (reference sequence). CDR3 residues: CAWSVISRQEGAEAFF. The CDR3 nucleotides are TGTGCCTGGAGTGTTATTTCCAGACAGGAAGGCGCTGAAGCTTTCTTT. Variable domain in full (rest from reference TRBV30 and TRBJ1-1): SQTIHQWPATLVQPVGSPLSLECTVEGTSNPNLYWYRQAAGRGLQLLFYSVGIGQISSEVPQNLSASRPQDRQFILSSKKLLLSDSGFYLCAWSVISRQEGAEAFFGQGTRLTVV.

The gene calls are TRBV7-3 and TRBJ2-3; TRBD2 aligns across 8 bases. V was pared by 5 bases and J by 6 bases, with 13 bases of the junction left unmatched. The CDR3 is 16 amino acids. The germline gives CDR1 SGHTA, CDR2 FQGTGA. The CDR3 here is CASSPAASGGGDTQYF. The CDR3 DNA follows: TGTGCCAGCAGCCCGGCGGCAAGCGGGGGTGGGGATACGCAGTATTTT.

V and J are TRBV19 and TRBJ2-2, with 9 bases lining up with TRBD2. The CDR3 spans 17 residues. Germline values: CDR1 LNHDA, CDR2 SQIVND (reference sequence). Trimming cost V 4 bases and J 0 bases; bases outside gene matches: 6. The CDR3 DNA follows: TGTGCCAGTAGTAAGCATCTAGCGGGGCCGAACACCGGGGAGCTGTTTTTT. Protein product: CASSKHLAGPNTGELFF.

The chain combines TRBV6-6 with TRBJ2-7; D is possibly TRBD2 (7 bases). V was clipped by 7 bases and J by 5 bases, with 9 bases between them. Germline V CDR1 and CDR2: MNHNY, SVGAGI (reference sequence). This CDR3 has 11 amino acids. For the CDR3, the DNA is TGTGCCAGCACGGGGGGCCACGAGCAGTACTTC. This translates into CASTGGHEQYF.

The chain couples TRBV27 to TRBJ2-7; TRBD2 matches 10 bases. The germline V gene has CDR1 MNHEY and CDR2 SMNVEV (reference sequence). The CDR3 contains 15 residues. The J segment lost 2 bases and the V segment lost 4 bases, leaving 5 bases of the junction unmatched. CDR3 DNA sequence: TGTGCCAGCAGTTCTGAGCGGGGGGGCCCCTACGAGCAGTACTTC. Its protein is CASSSERGGPYEQYF.

The J gene is TRBJ2-1, the V gene TRBV28; unclear D gene. V lost 5 bases, J lost 1 base, and 15 bases lay in between. The CDR3 has 16 residues. Germline V lookup: CDR1 MDHEN, CDR2 SYDVKM. Here the CDR3 DNA reads TGTGCCAGCAGTACTCCTCAGGTTACATCCTACAATGAGCAGTTCTTC. Protein: CASSTPQVTSYNEQFF. The variable domain in full, with the rest retrieved from reference TRBV28 and TRBJ2-1, is DVKVTQSSRYLVKRTGEKVFLECVQDMDHENMFWYRQDPGLGLRLIYFSYDVKMKEKGDIPEGYSVSREKKERFSLILESASTNQTSMYLCASSTPQVTSYNEQFFGPGTRLTVL.

The chain is built from TRBV15 and TRBJ2-3; 8 nucleotides align to TRBD1. The CDR3 is 14 residues long. Germline CDR1 is LNHNV and CDR2 is YYDKDF (reference sequence). With 3 bases clipped from V and 3 bases from J, the junction kept 2 bases outside the gene matches. The DNA for the CDR3 is TGTGCCACCAGCAGGGACAGGGTTACAGATACGCAGTATTTT. This encodes CATSRDRVTDTQYF. Full variable domain (rest looked up from reference TRBV15 and TRBJ2-3): DAMVIQNPRYQVTQFGKPVTLSCSQTLNHNVMYWYQQKSSQAPKLLFHYYDKDFNNEADTPDNFQSRRPNTSFCFLDIRSPGLGDTAMYLCATSRDRVTDTQYFGPGTRLTVL.

V is TRBV11-2 and J is TRBJ2-2, with D uncertain. The germline CDR1 and CDR2 sequences are SGHAT and FQNNGV. The V gene lost 4 bases and the J gene lost 3 bases, with 3 bases spanning the gap. The CDR3 length is 12 residues. As DNA, the CDR3 is TGTGCCAGCAGCTCCGACACCGGGGAGCTGTTTTTT. This codes for CASSSDTGELFF.

This clone appeared a single time. The chain employs TRBV28 and TRBJ2-1, with 12 bases lining up with TRBD2. V lost 6 bases to trimming and J lost 0 bases; unmatched junction nucleotides: 3. The CDR3 covers 16 residues. From germline, CDR1 is MDHEN and CDR2 SYDVKM. The CDR3 region has the DNA TGTGCCAGCAGGCTAGCGGGGGGGAGCTCCTACAATGAGCAGTTCTTC. Translating it yields CASRLAGGSSYNEQFF.

This chain uses TRBV5-6 with TRBJ1-2, with TRBD1 matching 11 bases. The CDR3 loop spans 14 amino acids. The V gene end was trimmed by 6 bases and the J gene end by 3 bases; junction bases not matched to a gene: 4. Germline loops: CDR1 SGHDT, CDR2 YYEEEE. The CDR3 here is CASTWGQGDYGYTF. The CDR3 coding sequence is TGTGCCAGCACCTGGGGACAGGGGGACTATGGCTACACCTTC.

V gene TRBV4-1 combines with J gene TRBJ1-1, with a tentative D call TRBD1 (6 bases). In germline, CDR1 is MGHRA, CDR2 YSYEKL. V was clipped by 1 base and J by 2 bases, with 11 bases between them. This CDR3 has 15 amino acids. The CDR3 region is CASSQGLQGNTEAFF. CDR3 nucleotide sequence: TGCGCCAGCAGCCAAGGACTACAGGGTAACACTGAAGCTTTCTTT.

The chain combines TRBV7-2 with TRBJ1-1; no firm D call. The V end lost 1 base, the J end lost 1 base, and 10 bases lay between the germline ends. From germline, CDR1 is SGHTA and CDR2 FQGNSA. The CDR3 has 15 residues. The CDR3 DNA follows: TGTGCCAGCAGCTTAGGTTCAGGTGCGAACACTGAAGCTTTCTTT. Protein sequence: CASSLGSGANTEAFF.

V gene TRBV5-5 combines with J gene TRBJ1-2; possibly TRBD1 for D (5 bases). The CDR3 has 14 residues. Deletions cut 4 bases from V and 1 base from J, with 11 bases between. CDR1 is SGHKS, CDR2 YYEKEE, per germline (reference sequence). CDR3 loop: CASSPPDSNYGYTF. CDR3 in DNA: TGTGCCAGCAGCCCCCCCGACAGTAACTATGGCTACACCTTC.

A note on this clone: Other DNA variants within this sample encode the same CDR3. The CDR3 DNA reads as TGTGCCAGCAGCTTAGGGGGGGGCTATGGCTACACCTTC. Amino acid sequence: CASSLGGGYGYTF. The chain combines TRBV7-9 with TRBJ1-2; TRBD1 is a possible D gene (5 bases). Germline values: CDR1 SEHNR, CDR2 FQNEAQ (reference sequence). The CDR3 contains 13 residues. Trimming pared 1 base from V and 4 bases from J, leaving 7 bases between.

This clone came up once. V usage is TRBV9 and J usage is TRBJ1-2; tentative D call: TRBD1 (5 bases). V lost 3 bases to trimming and J lost 7 bases, with 13 bases between them. The CDR3 is made up of 13 amino acids. In germline, CDR1 is SGDLS, CDR2 YYNGEE. The CDR3 nucleotides are TGTGCCAGCAGCGACCCCCAGGGCGCTGGCTACACCTTC. It yields the protein CASSDPQGAGYTF.

J is TRBJ1-1 and V is TRBV9; D is perhaps TRBD1 (5 bases). Germline values: CDR1 SGDLS, CDR2 YYNGEE. V was cut by 7 bases and J by 3 bases, with 10 bases left in between. The CDR3 consists of 12 residues. CDR3 residues: CASQGLYTEAFF. In DNA form, the CDR3 reads TGTGCCAGCCAGGGACTATACACTGAAGCTTTCTTT.

The chain joins TRBV19 to TRBJ1-6; no clear D. The CDR3 covers 14 residues. CDR1 is LNHDA and CDR2 is SQIVND in the germline V gene (reference sequence). V was shortened by 3 bases and J by 10 bases, with 13 bases between the two germline ends. This CDR3 is CASSIGLGASPLHF. As DNA, the CDR3 is TGTGCCAGTAGTATTGGGCTGGGTGCATCACCCCTCCACTTT.

The chain recombines TRBV6-1 with TRBJ2-2; D gene ambiguous. This CDR3 spans 14 amino acids. The V and J ends lost 4 bases and 0 bases respectively, with 6 bases between them. Germline-derived CDR1 and CDR2 are MNHNS and SASEGT. The CDR3 spells CASSGYTNTGELFF. CDR3 DNA: TGTGCCAGCAGTGGGTACACGAACACCGGGGAGCTGTTTTTT.

This chain uses TRBV2 with TRBJ1-3; no clear D gene. CDR1 is SNHLY, CDR2 FYNNEI, per germline. V was clipped by 6 bases and J by 0 bases, with 12 bases between them. This CDR3 is built from 15 residues. CDR3: CASRLRGSSGNTIYF. In DNA form, the CDR3 reads TGTGCCAGCAGACTTCGCGGCAGCTCTGGAAACACCATATATTTT. Full variable domain (remainder filled in from reference TRBV2 and TRBJ1-3): EPEVTQTPSHQVTQMGQEVILRCVPISNHLYFYWYRQILGQKVEFLVSFYNNEISEKSEIFDDQFSVERPDGSNFTLKIRSTKLEDSAMYFCASRLRGSSGNTIYFGEGSWLTVV.

This clone occurred a few times. The J gene is TRBJ1-6, the V gene TRBV9; TRBD1 might be the D (5 bases). The CDR3 is 14 amino acids. The V gene lost 0 bases and the J gene lost 12 bases, with 13 bases spanning the gap. CDR1 and CDR2 from the germline V gene are SGDLS and YYNGEE. DNA of the CDR3: TGTGCCAGCAGCGTAGCCCAGGGAGGAGGACCCCTCCACTTT. Its protein product is CASSVAQGGGPLHF.

CDR3: CASSFGGGLVVAGELFF. The CDR3 coding sequence is TGTGCCAGCAGCTTCGGCGGGGGGCTAGTTGTTGCCGGGGAGCTGTTTTTT. This chain links TRBV5-4 with TRBJ2-2, with 8 positions matching TRBD2. This CDR3 contains 17 residues. The junction had 12 bases not matched to a gene; V was cut back by 2 bases and J by 6 bases. The germline V gene has CDR1 SGHNT and CDR2 YYREEE (reference sequence).